This is a list of T cell receptor beta chains from one sample in a study of technical replicates of blood from several donors. The method was immunoSEQ multiplex PCR; TCRdb's version includes in-frame clones alone and lacks a portion of them. The repertoire holds approximately 88,000 clones, approximately 97% seen once, with just over 0.3% in the top ten. Sequencing was done on a sample of T cells isolated from PBMCs. The receptors were sampled from a human donor in good health. Both conserved end residues are part of each CDR3. A D gene is named only where the DNA matches it firmly. Clone size is given for some rows only: seen once, a few or many times, or a class if the clone is expanded.

clone size	V gene	CDR3 length	J gene	D gene	CDR3 DNA	CDR3 protein
-	TRBV5-6	13	TRBJ2-7	-	TGTGCCAGCAGTTTCGGGAGTTTGGGTGAGCAGTACTTC	CASSFGSLGEQYF
-	TRBV4-2	17	TRBJ2-6	-	TGTGCCAGCAGCCAAGTGGGCTTAAGCTCTGGGGCCAACGTCCTGACTTTC	CASSQVGLSSGANVLTF
-	TRBV29-1	13	TRBJ2-7	-	TGCAGCGTTCAGACCTCGGAGGCCTACGAGCAGTACTTC	CSVQTSEAYEQYF
-	TRBV29-1	14	TRBJ2-1	TRBD2	TGCAGCGTCTCGGCGGGAGAAGCCTACAATGAGCAGTTCTTC	CSVSAGEAYNEQFF
-	TRBV19	13	TRBJ1-1	-	TGTGCCAGTAGTCTAGGGGCGGGCTCTGAAGCTTTCTTT	CASSLGAGSEAFF
-	TRBV28	15	TRBJ2-7	-	TGTGCCATCGCGTCGGACACCCTATTCCACTACGAGCAGTACTTC	CAIASDTLFHYEQYF
-	TRBV30	11	TRBJ1-1	-	TGTGCCTGGCGACAGAACACTGAAGCTTTCTTT	CAWRQNTEAFF
-	TRBV11-3	14	TRBJ2-5	TRBD2	TGTGCCACCGGACTAGCGGGAGTTCAAGAGACCCAGTACTTC	CATGLAGVQETQYF
-	TRBV29-1	13	TRBJ2-7	-	TGCAGCGTTGAAGACGAAGAGGCGGAAGAGCAGTACTTC	CSVEDEEAEEQYF
-	TRBV11-2	14	TRBJ1-5	-	TGTGCCAGCGGGGTAGGGGGGGTGAATCAGCCCCAGCATTTT	CASGVGGVNQPQHF
-	TRBV7-9	14	TRBJ1-2	TRBD1	TGTGCCAGCAGCTTAATGGACAGGATGTATGGCTACACCTTC	CASSLMDRMYGYTF
-	TRBV27	13	TRBJ2-5	-	TGTGCCAGCAGTTTATCGAGGCAAGAGACCCAGTACTTC	CASSLSRQETQYF
-	TRBV27	13	TRBJ1-1	-	TGTGCCAGCAGTTGGGGGGGGAACACTGAAGCTTTCTTT	CASSWGGNTEAFF
once	TRBV5-1	15	TRBJ1-5	TRBD1	TGCGCCAGCAGCTTGGCCGGGACAGAAAATCAGCCCCAGCATTTT	CASSLAGTENQPQHF
-	TRBV25-1	16	TRBJ2-4	-	TGTGCCAGCAGTCCTCCCCCCGGGTCCAAGAAGAACATTCAGTACTTC	CASSPPPGSKKNIQYF
-	TRBV6-1	15	TRBJ2-7	TRBD2	TGTGCCAGCGAACTGAAAGGACTAGCGGGAGAAGAGCAGTACTTC	CASELKGLAGEEQYF
-	TRBV6-1	14	TRBJ1-1	-	TGTGCCAGCAGTGAGGTCCGGGAGAACACTGAAGCTTTCTTT	CASSEVRENTEAFF
-	TRBV6-5	13	TRBJ2-1	-	TGTGCCAGCAGTCTACAGGCTACAAATGAGCAGTTCTTC	CASSLQATNEQFF
-	TRBV4-3	18	TRBJ2-2	TRBD1	TGCGCCAGCAGCCAAGAGTTACAGGGGGCGGAGATGTCCGGGGAGCTGTTTTTT	CASSQELQGAEMSGELFF
-	TRBV10-3	18	TRBJ2-2	TRBD2	TGTGCCATCAGTGGGAGTAGCGGGAGGGGTGCCGATGCCGGGGAGCTGTTTTTT	CAISGSSGRGADAGELFF
-	TRBV9	15	TRBJ2-1	TRBD2	TGTGCCAGCAGTCCGACCGGGGGGGGATACAATGAGCAGTTCTTC	CASSPTGGGYNEQFF
-	TRBV28	14	TRBJ1-1	-	TGTGCCAGCAGTTCTGACGCGGTCAACCCTGAAGCTTTCTTT	CASSSDAVNPEAFF
-	TRBV13	14	TRBJ2-1	TRBD1	TGTGCCAGCAGCTTACCCGGGACAGGGGATGAGCAGTTCTTC	CASSLPGTGDEQFF
-	TRBV9	14	TRBJ2-1	TRBD2	TGTGCCAGCAGCGTAAGTGGGACTAACTATGAGCAGTTCTTC	CASSVSGTNYEQFF
-	TRBV7-9	16	TRBJ2-1	TRBD2	TGTGCCAGCGAAACGGCGGGAGGGCAGGGGGGCAATGAGCAGTTCTTC	CASETAGGQGGNEQFF
-	TRBV9	13	TRBJ1-1	-	TGTGCCAGCAGCGTAGACTCGAACACTGAAGCTTTCTTT	CASSVDSNTEAFF
-	TRBV28	15	TRBJ2-1	-	TGTGCCAGCAGTGTACTTGCATTCTCCTACAATGAGCAGTTCTTC	CASSVLAFSYNEQFF
-	TRBV5-1	15	TRBJ2-5	TRBD2	TGCGCCAGCAGCGCACGCGGGAGGCTAGAAGAGACCCAGTACTTC	CASSARGRLEETQYF
-	TRBV2	14	TRBJ2-7	TRBD2	TGTGCCAGCAGTTATAGGGGACTAGCAGTCGAGCAGTACTTC	CASSYRGLAVEQYF
-	TRBV30	14	TRBJ2-1	TRBD2	TGTGCCTGGTTGACTAGCGGGGTCTACAATGAGCAGTTCTTC	CAWLTSGVYNEQFF
once	TRBV6-5	13	TRBJ1-1	-	TGTGCCAGCAGTCACCTAGAGGGAACTGAAGCTTTCTTT	CASSHLEGTEAFF
-	TRBV29-1	14	TRBJ2-3	TRBD2	TGCAGCGTCGTTAGGGGAGGGGGCACAGATACGCAGTATTTT	CSVVRGGGTDTQYF
-	TRBV18	14	TRBJ1-1	-	TGTGCCAGCTCACCTACGGGGGGCAACACTGAAGCTTTCTTT	CASSPTGGNTEAFF
-	TRBV29-1	14	TRBJ2-3	TRBD1	TGCAGCGTTGCCTGGGACAGGCGAACAGATACGCAGTATTTT	CSVAWDRRTDTQYF
-	TRBV9	15	TRBJ2-5	TRBD1	TGTGCCAGTGGGAAACAGGGGGCCCCCCAAGAGACCCAGTACTTC	CASGKQGAPQETQYF
-	TRBV5-1	17	TRBJ2-1	-	TGCGCCAGCAGCTTGGAAAACTATCCGAGCTCCTACAATGAGCAGTTCTTC	CASSLENYPSSYNEQFF
-	TRBV27	15	TRBJ2-5	-	TGTGCCAGCAGTCGCAACAGTGGGTGGGAAGAGACCCAGTACTTC	CASSRNSGWEETQYF
-	TRBV7-3	15	TRBJ2-3	TRBD2	TGTGCCAGCAGCACGCTAGCGGGCGGCACAGATACGCAGTATTTT	CASSTLAGGTDTQYF
-	TRBV29-1	12	TRBJ1-1	-	TGCAGCGGTCACACCCGCAGGGTTGAAGCTTTCTTT	CSGHTRRVEAFF
-	TRBV6-5	14	TRBJ1-2	-	TGTGCCAGCAAAACCGGTACAGGGCACTATGGCTACACCTTC	CASKTGTGHYGYTF
once	TRBV11-2	12	TRBJ1-3	-	TGTGCCAGCAGTCCCCTTAGGAGCACCATATATTTT	CASSPLRSTIYF